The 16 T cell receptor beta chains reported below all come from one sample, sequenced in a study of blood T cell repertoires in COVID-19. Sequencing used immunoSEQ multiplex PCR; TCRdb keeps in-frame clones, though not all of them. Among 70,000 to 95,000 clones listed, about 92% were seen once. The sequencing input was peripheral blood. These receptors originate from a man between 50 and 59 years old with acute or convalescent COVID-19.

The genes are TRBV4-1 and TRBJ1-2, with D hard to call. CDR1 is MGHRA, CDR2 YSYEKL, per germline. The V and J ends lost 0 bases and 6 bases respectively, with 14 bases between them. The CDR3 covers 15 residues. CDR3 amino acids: CASSQERPGYHGYTF. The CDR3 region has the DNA TGCGCCAGCAGCCAAGAAAGGCCGGGTTACCATGGCTACACCTTC.

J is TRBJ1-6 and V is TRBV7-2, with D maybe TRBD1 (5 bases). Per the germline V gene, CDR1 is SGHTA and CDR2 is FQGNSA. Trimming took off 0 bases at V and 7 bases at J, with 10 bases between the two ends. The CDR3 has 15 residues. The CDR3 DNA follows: TGTGCCAGCAGCTTAGCGCGGCAGGGAAATTCACCCCTCCACTTT. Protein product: CASSLARQGNSPLHF.

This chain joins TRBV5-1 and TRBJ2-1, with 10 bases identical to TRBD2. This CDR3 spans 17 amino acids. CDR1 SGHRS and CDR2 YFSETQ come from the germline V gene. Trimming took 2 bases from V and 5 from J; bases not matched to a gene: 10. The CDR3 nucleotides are TGCGCCAGCAGCTTACTTCCCGGGACTAGCGTCAACAATGAGCAGTTCTTC. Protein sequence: CASSLLPGTSVNNEQFF.

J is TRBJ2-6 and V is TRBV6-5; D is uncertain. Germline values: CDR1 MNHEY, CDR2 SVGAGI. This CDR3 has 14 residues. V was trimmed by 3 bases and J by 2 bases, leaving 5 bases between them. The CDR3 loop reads CASSYRAGANVLTF. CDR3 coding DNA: TGTGCCAGCAGTTATCGGGCTGGGGCCAACGTCCTGACTTTC.

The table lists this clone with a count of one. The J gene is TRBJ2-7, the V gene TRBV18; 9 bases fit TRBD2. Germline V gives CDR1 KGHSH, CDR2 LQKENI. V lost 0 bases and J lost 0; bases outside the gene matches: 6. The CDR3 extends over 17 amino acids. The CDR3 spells CASSPPGLADSSYEQYF. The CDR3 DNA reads TGTGCCAGCTCACCACCGGGACTAGCTGACAGCTCCTACGAGCAGTACTTC. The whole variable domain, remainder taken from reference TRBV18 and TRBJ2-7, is NAGVMQNPRHLVRRRGQEARLRCSPMKGHSHVYWYRQLPEEGLKFMVYLQKENIIDESGMPKERFSAEFPKEGPSILRIQQVVRGDSAAYFCASSPPGLADSSYEQYFGPGTRLTVT.

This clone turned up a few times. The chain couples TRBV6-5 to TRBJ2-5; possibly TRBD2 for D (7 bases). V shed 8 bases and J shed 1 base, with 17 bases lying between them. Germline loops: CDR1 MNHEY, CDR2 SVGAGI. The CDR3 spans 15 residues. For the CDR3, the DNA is TGTGCCAGCCTCCCAACGGGGGGCGTCCAAGAGACCCAGTACTTC. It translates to CASLPTGGVQETQYF.

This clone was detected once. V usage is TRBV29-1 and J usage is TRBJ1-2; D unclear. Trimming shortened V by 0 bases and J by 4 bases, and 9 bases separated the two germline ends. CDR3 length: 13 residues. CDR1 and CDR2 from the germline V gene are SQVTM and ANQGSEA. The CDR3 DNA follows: TGCAGCGTTGAAGAGCTGGTCAGCTATGGCTACACCTTC. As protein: CSVEELVSYGYTF.

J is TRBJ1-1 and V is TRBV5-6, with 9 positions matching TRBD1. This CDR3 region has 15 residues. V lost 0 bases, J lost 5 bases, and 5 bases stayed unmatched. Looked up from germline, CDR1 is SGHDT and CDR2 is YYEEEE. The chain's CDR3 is CASSLGSDRGTEAFF. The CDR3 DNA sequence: TGTGCCAGCAGCTTGGGGTCAGACAGGGGGACTGAAGCTTTCTTT. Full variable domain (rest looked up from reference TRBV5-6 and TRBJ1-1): DAGVTQSPTHLIKTRGQQVTLRCSPKSGHDTVSWYQQALGQGPQFIFQYYEEEERQRGNFPDRFSGHQFPNYSSELNVNALLLGDSALYLCASSLGSDRGTEAFFGQGTRLTVV.

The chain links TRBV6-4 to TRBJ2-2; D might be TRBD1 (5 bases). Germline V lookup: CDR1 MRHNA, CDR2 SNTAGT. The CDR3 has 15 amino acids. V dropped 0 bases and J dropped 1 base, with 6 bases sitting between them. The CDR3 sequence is CASSDSTGNTGELFF. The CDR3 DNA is TGTGCCAGCAGTGACTCCACAGGGAACACCGGGGAGCTGTTTTTT.

The CDR3 protein is CASSIRGTEAFF. CDR3 sequence (DNA): TGTGCCAGTAGTATTCGGGGCACTGAAGCTTTCTTT. The chain links TRBV19 to TRBJ1-1; D remains unclear. V shed 3 bases and J shed 4 bases, with 6 bases lying between them. This CDR3 spans 12 amino acids. Germline V gene data show CDR1 as LNHDA and CDR2 as SQIVND (reference sequence).

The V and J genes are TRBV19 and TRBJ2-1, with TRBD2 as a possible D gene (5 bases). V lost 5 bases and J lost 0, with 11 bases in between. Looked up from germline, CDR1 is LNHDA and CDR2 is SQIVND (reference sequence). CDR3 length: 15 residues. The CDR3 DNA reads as TGTGCCAGTAGTCCCCGGGATAGCTCCTACAATGAGCAGTTCTTC. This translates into CASSPRDSSYNEQFF.

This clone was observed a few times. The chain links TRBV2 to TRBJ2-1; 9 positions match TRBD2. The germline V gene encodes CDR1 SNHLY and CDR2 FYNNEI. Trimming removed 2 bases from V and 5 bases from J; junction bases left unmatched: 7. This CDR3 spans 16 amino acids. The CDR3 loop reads CASSELGLARDNEQFF. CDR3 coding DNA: TGTGCCAGCAGTGAATTAGGACTAGCGAGAGACAATGAGCAGTTCTTC.

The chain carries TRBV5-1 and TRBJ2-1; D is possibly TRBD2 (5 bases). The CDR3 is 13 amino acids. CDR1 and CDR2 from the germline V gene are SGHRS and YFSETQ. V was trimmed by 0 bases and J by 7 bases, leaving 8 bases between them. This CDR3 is CASSLASSNEQFF. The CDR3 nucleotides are TGCGCCAGCAGCTTGGCTAGCTCAAATGAGCAGTTCTTC. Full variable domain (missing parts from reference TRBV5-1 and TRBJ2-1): KAGVTQTPRYLIKTRGQQVTLSCSPISGHRSVSWYQQTPGQGLQFLFEYFSETQRNKGNFPGRFSGRQFSNSRSEMNVSTLELGDSALYLCASSLASSNEQFFGPGTRLTVL.

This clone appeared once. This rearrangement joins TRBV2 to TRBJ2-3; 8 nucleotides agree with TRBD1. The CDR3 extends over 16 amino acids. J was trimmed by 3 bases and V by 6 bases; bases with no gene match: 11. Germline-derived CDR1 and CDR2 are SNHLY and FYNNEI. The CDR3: CASRAGQGIQTDTQYF. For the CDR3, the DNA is TGTGCCAGCAGAGCCGGACAGGGAATACAAACAGATACGCAGTATTTT.

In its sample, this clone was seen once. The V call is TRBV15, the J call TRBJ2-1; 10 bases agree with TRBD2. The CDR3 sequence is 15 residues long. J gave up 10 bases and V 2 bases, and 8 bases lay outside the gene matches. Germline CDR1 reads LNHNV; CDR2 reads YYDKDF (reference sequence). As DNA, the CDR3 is TGTGCCACCAGCAGATCTAGCGGGAGAAATAGGGAGCAGTTCTTC. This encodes CATSRSSGRNREQFF. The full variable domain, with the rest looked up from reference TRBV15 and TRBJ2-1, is DAMVIQNPRYQVTQFGKPVTLSCSQTLNHNVMYWYQQKSSQAPKLLFHYYDKDFNNEADTPDNFQSRRPNTSFCFLDIRSPGLGDTAMYLCATSRSSGRNREQFFGPGTRLTVL.

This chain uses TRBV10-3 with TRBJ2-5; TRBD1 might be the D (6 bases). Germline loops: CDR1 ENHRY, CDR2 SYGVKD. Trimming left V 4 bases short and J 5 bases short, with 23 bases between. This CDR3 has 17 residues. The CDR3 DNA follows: TGTGCCATCAGTGCCGGCAGGGGATACCCTATTGGCGAGACCCAGTACTTC. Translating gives CAISAGRGYPIGETQYF.